The next 4 T cell receptor beta chains were all read from a single sample in a study of blood T cell repertoires in COVID-19. The data were produced by immunoSEQ multiplex PCR, yet TCRdb's version contains in-frame clones alone and is incomplete. Here the sample spans about 290,000 clones, around 90% being singletons. The sample comprised peripheral blood. The receptors were sampled from a woman aged 40 to 49 who had recovered from COVID-19.

The gene calls are TRBV6-5 and TRBJ1-1; 8 bases fit TRBD1. V shed 11 bases, J shed 3 bases, and the junction held 8 bases outside the gene matches. CDR3 length: 13 amino acids. Germline V gene data show CDR1 as MNHEY and CDR2 as SVGAGI. As DNA, the CDR3 is TGTGCCGGAAGACAGGGGTTGTACACTGAAGCTTTCTTT. It specifies CAGRQGLYTEAFF.

This chain joins TRBV28 and TRBJ1-5; TRBD1 agrees at 9 bases. The V gene end was trimmed by 7 bases and the J gene end by 4 bases; junction bases not matched to a gene: 11. The length of the CDR3 is 16 residues. CDR1 MDHEN and CDR2 SYDVKM come from the germline V gene. The CDR3 region is CASNPGQGVWNQPQHF. CDR3 nucleotides: TGTGCCAGCAACCCGGGACAGGGAGTTTGGAATCAGCCCCAGCATTTT.

This chain connects TRBV18 to TRBJ1-2, with a tentative D call TRBD1 (5 bases). This CDR3 comprises 12 residues. V was pared by 6 bases and J by 3 bases, with 8 bases between. Per germline, CDR1 KGHSH and CDR2 LQKENI. CDR3 nucleotide sequence: TGTGCCAGCTCCGGCAGGGACTATGGCTACACCTTC. This encodes CASSGRDYGYTF.

The chain joins TRBV10-1 to TRBJ2-1; 8 bases agree with TRBD2. V dropped 8 bases and J dropped 9; count of bases not matched to a gene: 12. Per germline, CDR1 WNHNN and CDR2 SYGVQD (reference sequence). The CDR3 totals 14 residues. The CDR3 spells CASGVGTSVVEQFF. The CDR3 DNA reads as TGCGCCAGCGGCGTCGGGACTAGTGTTGTTGAGCAGTTCTTC.